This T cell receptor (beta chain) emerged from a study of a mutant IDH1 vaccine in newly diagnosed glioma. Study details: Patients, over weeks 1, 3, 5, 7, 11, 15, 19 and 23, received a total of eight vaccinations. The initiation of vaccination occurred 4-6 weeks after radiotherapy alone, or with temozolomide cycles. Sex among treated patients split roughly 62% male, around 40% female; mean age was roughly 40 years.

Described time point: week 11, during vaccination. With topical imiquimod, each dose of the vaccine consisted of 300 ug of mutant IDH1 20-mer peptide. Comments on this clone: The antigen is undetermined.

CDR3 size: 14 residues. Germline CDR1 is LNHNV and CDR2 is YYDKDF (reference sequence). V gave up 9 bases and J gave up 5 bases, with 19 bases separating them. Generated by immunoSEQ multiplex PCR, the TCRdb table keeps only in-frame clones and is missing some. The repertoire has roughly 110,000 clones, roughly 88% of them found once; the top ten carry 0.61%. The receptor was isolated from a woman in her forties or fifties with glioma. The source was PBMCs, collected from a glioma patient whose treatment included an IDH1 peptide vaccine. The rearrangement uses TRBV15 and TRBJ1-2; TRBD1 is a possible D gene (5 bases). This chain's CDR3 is CATRAGGDPYGYTF. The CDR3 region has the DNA TGTGCCACTAGAGCCGGGGGGGACCCATATGGCTACACCTTC.